Included here is one TCR beta chain sequence, with context. Antigen specificity is unknown. This CDR3 region has 15 residues. The V and J ends lost 1 base and 7 bases respectively, with 16 bases between them. Germline V gene sequence: CDR1 MGHRA, CDR2 YSYEKL. This specimen comes from a study of blood T cells in healthy people across ages. Study-wide points: Strong correlation linked observed beta diversity and percent naive T cells.

A sample-barcoded 5' primer and a J-beta primer mix were used in a second PCR of about 7 to 12 cycles. TCRdb itself ran the 5' RACE reads through MiXCR, one entry per CDR3 protein. The sample contains 980,000 or so distinct CDR3 sequences, around 49% of which appear only once. Each donor's blood draw was roughly 10 milliliters of peripheral blood. The sample taken for sequencing was blood. This chain uses TRBV4-1 with TRBJ2-5, with D possibly being TRBD1 or TRBD2 (5 bases each). The TCR originated in a man aged 25 to 40 in good health. In DNA form, the CDR3 reads TGCGCCAGCAGCCAAGGGGACGGAATATGGGGGACCCAGTACTTC. As protein: CASSQGDGIWGTQYF.